The source of this T cell receptor (beta chain) is a study of blood T cell repertoires in COVID-19. Background on the study: Samples representing acute and convalescent COVID-19 were sourced from the United States, Italy and Spain. T cells, B-cell-depleted T cells, or PBMCs provided the cDNA or gDNA that served as material.

Authors' processing steps: Amplification with reference gene primers provided the estimates of nucleated cell counts. Repertoires were generated with immunoSEQ multiplex PCR, while TCRdb's copy carries only in-frame clones and drops some. V and J calls and clone size are copied from that table; D and trimming were computed from the DNA. The sample lists some 83,000 clones, approximately 84% occurring once. Trimming removed 0 bases from V and 7 bases from J, with 16 bases in between. The CDR3 is 15 amino acids. Germline V gene data show CDR1 as SGDLS and CDR2 as YYNGEE. Source material: peripheral blood. The clonotype originates from a man in his 60s with active or convalescent COVID-19. This chain uses TRBV9 with TRBJ1-2; no clear D. CDR3: CASSVESGALGGYTF. For the CDR3, the DNA is TGTGCCAGCAGCGTAGAATCTGGAGCCCTGGGTGGCTACACCTTC.